This T cell receptor (beta chain) was sequenced in a study of radiotherapy plus CTLA-4 blockade in lung cancer. Broader study findings: There was expansion of tumor-derived TCR clones in blood after radiotherapy plus ipilimumab.

The protocol was immunoSEQ multiplex PCR, while the TCRdb copy is restricted to in-frame clones and leaves out a portion. The sample lists 55,000 to 80,000 clones, 70% to 80% occurring once. This CDR3 is 15 amino acids long. Between the trimmed V and J ends, which lost 5 bases and 1 base, there was a span of 15 bases. Germline V CDR1 and CDR2: SEHNR, FQNEAQ (reference sequence). This clone is termed medium-sized. The antigen is undetermined. The sample consisted of peripheral blood, taken from a patient treated with radiotherapy plus ipilimumab. The genes are TRBV7-9 and TRBJ2-7; possibly TRBD1 or TRBD2 for D (5 bases each). This receptor was obtained from a human donor with non-small cell lung cancer who had a complete response to radiotherapy plus ipilimumab. This CDR3 is CASSPRDALSYEQYF. As DNA, the CDR3 is TGTGCCAGCAGCCCCCGGGACGCGTTATCCTACGAGCAGTACTTC.